These T cell receptor beta chains were read from a single sample in a study of human T cells and chemical hapten exposure. TCRdb redid the calling of the RACE reads with MiXCR, one entry per CDR3 protein. The sample contains about 180,000 distinct CDR3 sequences, more than 25% of which appear only once. Here the sequenced sample was whole blood, taken in connection with sensitization to the hapten diphenylcyclopropenone (DPC). All receptors come from a woman in her 30s with alopecia areata. Some clones in this sample may be carry-over from other donors' samples. The CDR3 runs from the conserved cysteine through the conserved F or W. Fields, in order: J gene, V gene, clone size, CDR3 protein. Clone size, where shown, is once, few, many, or a class for clones that have expanded.

TRBJ1-2	TRBV7-2	many	CASSLGQTYGYTF
TRBJ2-5	TRBV28	many	CASRTGSETQYF
TRBJ2-3	TRBV29-1	NA	CSVDFRVGADTQYF
TRBJ2-3	TRBV19	few	CASTEGGHTDTQYF
TRBJ2-2	TRBV21-1	NA	CASSNPGQGTGELFF
TRBJ2-7	TRBV5-4	NA	CASSSPGTGNYEQYF
TRBJ2-1	TRBV7-2	NA	CASSVTSGNNEQFF
TRBJ1-1	TRBV4-3	NA	CASSPGNLNTEAFF
TRBJ1-1	TRBV7-2	NA	CASSLGSGHLNTEAFF
TRBJ2-2	TRBV24-1	few	CATSDLGQSGMETGELFF
TRBJ1-1	TRBV29-1	NA	CSVYLNTWEAFF
TRBJ2-1	TRBV10-1	NA	CASSGLGRNEQFF
TRBJ1-2	TRBV28	few	CASSRGTASYGYTF
TRBJ1-1	TRBV7-9	NA	CASSPYAGNTEAFF
TRBJ1-6	TRBV5-1	NA	CASSLHPGTGGLNSPLHF
TRBJ1-1	TRBV29-1	few	CSVAHGGGNTEAFF
TRBJ1-2	TRBV27	NA	CASSLSSVLNYGYTF
TRBJ2-5	TRBV5-1	NA	CASSWGSGSQETQYF
TRBJ1-1	TRBV6-6	many	CASSYLTGMNTEAFF
TRBJ2-1	TRBV7-8	NA	CASSGGGGEQFF
TRBJ2-5	TRBV6-1	once	CASSIGLETQYF
TRBJ2-4	TRBV9	NA	CASSGLGTAENIQYF
TRBJ1-2	TRBV29-1	NA	CSVDWGQVPIRYTF
TRBJ1-1	TRBV11-1	NA	CASSLGGFTEAFF
TRBJ2-7	TRBV2	few	CASSGQINYEQYF
TRBJ2-3	TRBV4-2	NA	CASSQAQRTGRTGSTDTQYF
TRBJ2-1	TRBV20-1	NA	CSAEDRGGYNEQFF
TRBJ1-5	TRBV11-1	few	CASSTGTGGDQPQHF
TRBJ1-2	TRBV28	NA	CASRAQGDYGYTF
TRBJ1-1	TRBV12-3/TRBV12-4	few	CASSLAGLNTEAFF
TRBJ2-7	TRBV29-1	many	CSVEGNQGYEQYF
TRBJ2-1	TRBV5-1	NA	CASSLSRGTYNEQFF
TRBJ2-3	TRBV27	NA	CASSAVTGVRPDTQYF
TRBJ2-5	TRBV5-4	few	CASWGQETQYF
TRBJ2-1	TRBV6-2/TRBV6-3	many	CASSYILAGARSYNEQFF
TRBJ2-3	TRBV9	NA	CASSDGTYTTDTQYF
TRBJ2-5	TRBV10-3	NA	CAISESDRKETQYF
TRBJ2-1	TRBV12-3/TRBV12-4	few	CASSLLVGVQFF
TRBJ1-2	TRBV7-9	NA	CASSQSGRDYYGYTF
TRBJ2-3	TRBV30	few	CAWSLLAGSTDTQYF
TRBJ1-2	TRBV28	once	CASSSTNLYGYTF
TRBJ2-2	TRBV24-1	few	CATSIAGPTGELFF